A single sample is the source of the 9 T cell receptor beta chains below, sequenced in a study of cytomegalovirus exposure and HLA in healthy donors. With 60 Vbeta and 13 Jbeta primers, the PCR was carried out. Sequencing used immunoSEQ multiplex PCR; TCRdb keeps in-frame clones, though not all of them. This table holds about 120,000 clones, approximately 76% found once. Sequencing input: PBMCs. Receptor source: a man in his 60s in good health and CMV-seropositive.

The CDR3 protein is CASSTYRDSGRMGEQYF. Written as DNA, the CDR3 is TGTGCCAGTAGTACCTACAGGGATAGCGGGAGGATGGGCGAGCAGTACTTC. V and J are TRBV19 and TRBJ2-7; 10 bases line up with TRBD2. The CDR3 length is 17 residues. The ends lost 4 bases at V and 6 bases at J; junction bases unmatched: 15. Germline V CDR1 and CDR2: LNHDA, SQIVND (reference sequence).

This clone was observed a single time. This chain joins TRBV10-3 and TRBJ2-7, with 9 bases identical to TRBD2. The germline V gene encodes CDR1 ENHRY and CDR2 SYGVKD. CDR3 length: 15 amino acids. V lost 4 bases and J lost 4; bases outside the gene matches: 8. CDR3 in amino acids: CAISGSGTSLYEQYF. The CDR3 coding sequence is TGTGCCATCAGTGGCTCCGGGACTAGCCTGTACGAGCAGTACTTC.

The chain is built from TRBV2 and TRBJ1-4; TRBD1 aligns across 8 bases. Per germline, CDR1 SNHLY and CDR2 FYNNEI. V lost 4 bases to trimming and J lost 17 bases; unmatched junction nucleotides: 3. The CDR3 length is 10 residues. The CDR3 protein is CASSAGTGFF. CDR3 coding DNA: TGTGCCAGCAGTGCCGGGACAGGTTTTTTT.

CDR3 sequence: CASSHRDTEAFF. In nucleotides, the CDR3 is TGTGCCAGCAGCCACAGGGATACTGAAGCTTTCTTT. The chain links TRBV5-4 to TRBJ1-1, with TRBD1 as a possible D gene (6 bases). CDR1 and CDR2 from the germline V gene are SGHNT and YYREEE (reference sequence). This CDR3 region has 12 residues. V shed 4 bases and J shed 5 bases, with 9 bases lying between them.

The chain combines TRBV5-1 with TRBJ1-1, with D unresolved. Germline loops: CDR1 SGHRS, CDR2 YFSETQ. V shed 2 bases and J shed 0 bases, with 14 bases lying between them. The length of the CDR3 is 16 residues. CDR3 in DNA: TGCGCCAGCAGCTTTGGGGAGGCCTACATGAACACTGAAGCTTTCTTT. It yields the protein CASSFGEAYMNTEAFF.

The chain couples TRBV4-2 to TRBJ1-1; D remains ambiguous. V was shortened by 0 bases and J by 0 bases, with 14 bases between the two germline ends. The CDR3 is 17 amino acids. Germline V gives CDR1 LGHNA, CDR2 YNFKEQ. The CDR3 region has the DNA TGTGCCAGCAGCCAAGACGCCTTTACCCCGGTGAACACTGAAGCTTTCTTT. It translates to CASSQDAFTPVNTEAFF.

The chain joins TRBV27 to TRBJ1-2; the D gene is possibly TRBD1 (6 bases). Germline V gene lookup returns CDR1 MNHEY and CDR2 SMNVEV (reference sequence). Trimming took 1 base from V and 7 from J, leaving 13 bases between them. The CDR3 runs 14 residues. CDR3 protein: CASSLYPGETGYTF. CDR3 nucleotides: TGTGCCAGCAGTTTATACCCAGGGGAGACTGGCTACACCTTC.

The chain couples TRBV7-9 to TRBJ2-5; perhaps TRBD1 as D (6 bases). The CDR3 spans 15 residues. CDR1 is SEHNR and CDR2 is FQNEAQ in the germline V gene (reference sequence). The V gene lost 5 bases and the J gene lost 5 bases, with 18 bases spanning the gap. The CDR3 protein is CASSVQGSIGETQYF. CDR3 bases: TGTGCCAGCAGCGTACAGGGCTCCATTGGGGAGACCCAGTACTTC.

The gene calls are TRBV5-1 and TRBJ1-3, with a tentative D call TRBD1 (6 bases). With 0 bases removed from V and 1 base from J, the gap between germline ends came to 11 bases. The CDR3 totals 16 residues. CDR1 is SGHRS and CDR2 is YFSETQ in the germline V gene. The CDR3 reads CASSLESTGSGNTIYF. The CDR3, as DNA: TGCGCCAGCAGCTTGGAAAGTACAGGGTCTGGAAACACCATATATTTT.